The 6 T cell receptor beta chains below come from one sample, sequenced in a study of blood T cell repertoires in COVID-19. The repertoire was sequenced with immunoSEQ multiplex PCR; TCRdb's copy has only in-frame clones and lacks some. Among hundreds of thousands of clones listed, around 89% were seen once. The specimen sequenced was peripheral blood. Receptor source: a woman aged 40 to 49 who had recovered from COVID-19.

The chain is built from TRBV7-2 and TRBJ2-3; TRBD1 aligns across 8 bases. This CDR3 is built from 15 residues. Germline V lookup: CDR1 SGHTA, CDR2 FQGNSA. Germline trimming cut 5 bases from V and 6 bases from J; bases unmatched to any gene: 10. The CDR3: CASSPRTGRRDTQYF. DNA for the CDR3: TGTGCCAGCAGCCCCCGGACAGGGCGTCGGGATACGCAGTATTTT. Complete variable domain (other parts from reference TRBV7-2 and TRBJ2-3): GAGVSQSPSNKVTEKGKDVELRCDPISGHTALYWYRQSLGQGLEFLIYFQGNSAPDKSGLPSDRFSAERTGGSVSTLTIQRTQQEDSAVYLCASSPRTGRRDTQYFGPGTRLTVL.

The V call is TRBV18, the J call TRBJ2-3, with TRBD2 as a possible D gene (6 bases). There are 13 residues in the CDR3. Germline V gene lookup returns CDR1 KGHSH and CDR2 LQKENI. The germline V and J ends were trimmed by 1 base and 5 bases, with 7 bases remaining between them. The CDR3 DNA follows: TGTGCCAGCTCACCACGGGGGGAAGATACGCAGTATTTT. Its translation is CASSPRGEDTQYF. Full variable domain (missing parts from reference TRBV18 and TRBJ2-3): NAGVMQNPRHLVRRRGQEARLRCSPMKGHSHVYWYRQLPEEGLKFMVYLQKENIIDESGMPKERFSAEFPKEGPSILRIQQVVRGDSAAYFCASSPRGEDTQYFGPGTRLTVL.

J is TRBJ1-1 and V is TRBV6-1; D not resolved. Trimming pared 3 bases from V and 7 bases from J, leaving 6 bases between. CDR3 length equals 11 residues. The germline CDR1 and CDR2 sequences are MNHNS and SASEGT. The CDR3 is CASSDRGEAFF. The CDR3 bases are TGTGCCAGCAGTGATCGGGGTGAAGCTTTCTTT.

Here the CDR3 DNA reads TGTGCCAGTAGTATGCTCCGACGGGGGGGCTATGGCTACACCTTC. Translating gives CASSMLRRGGYGYTF. The chain has TRBV19 and TRBJ1-2; possibly TRBD1 for D (5 bases). This CDR3 comprises 15 residues. The germline V gene has CDR1 LNHDA and CDR2 SQIVND (reference sequence). Deletions cut 3 bases from V and 4 bases from J, with 15 bases between.

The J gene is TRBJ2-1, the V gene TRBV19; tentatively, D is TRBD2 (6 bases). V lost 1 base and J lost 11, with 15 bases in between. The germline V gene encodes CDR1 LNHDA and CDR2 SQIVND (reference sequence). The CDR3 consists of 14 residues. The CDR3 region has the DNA TGTGCCAGTAGTATAGCGGGAACTAGCCCTAAGCAGTTCTTC. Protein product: CASSIAGTSPKQFF.

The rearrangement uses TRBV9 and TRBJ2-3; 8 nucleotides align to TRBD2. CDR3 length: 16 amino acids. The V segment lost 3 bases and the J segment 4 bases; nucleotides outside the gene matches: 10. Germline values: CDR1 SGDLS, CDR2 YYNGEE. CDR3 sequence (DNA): TGTGCCAGCAGCGACCCCACTAGCGGAGGGGCAGATACGCAGTATTTT. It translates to CASSDPTSGGADTQYF.